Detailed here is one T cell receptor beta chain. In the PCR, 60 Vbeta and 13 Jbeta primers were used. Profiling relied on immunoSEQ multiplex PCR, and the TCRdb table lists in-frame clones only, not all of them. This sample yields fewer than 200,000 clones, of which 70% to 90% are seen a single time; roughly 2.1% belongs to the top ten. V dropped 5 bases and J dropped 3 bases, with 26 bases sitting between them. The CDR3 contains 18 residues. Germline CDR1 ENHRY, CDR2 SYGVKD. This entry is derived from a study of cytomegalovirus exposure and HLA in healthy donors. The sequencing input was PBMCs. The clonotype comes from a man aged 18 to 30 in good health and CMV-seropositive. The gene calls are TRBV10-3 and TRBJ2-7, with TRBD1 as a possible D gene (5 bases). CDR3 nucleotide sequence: TGTGCCATCAGTCAACCGCCTACAGGTACCCTCAAGGGCTACGAGCAGTACTTC. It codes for CAISQPPTGTLKGYEQYF.